The text below deals with one TCR beta chain. This sample stems from a study of blood T cell repertoires in COVID-19. Study as a whole: Specimens from acute and convalescent COVID-19 originated in the United States, Italy and Spain. T cells, B-cell-depleted T cells, or PBMCs provided the cDNA or gDNA that served as material.

CDR1 is SGHRS, CDR2 YFSETQ, per germline. Unmatched junction bases numbered 11, after V lost 0 bases and J lost 6 bases. The CDR3 loop spans 16 amino acids. In the original processing: Counts of nucleated cells, estimated from reference gene primer amplification, were obtained. Measured with immunoSEQ multiplex PCR; TCRdb has only the in-frame clones, and not every one. That table furnishes V, J and clone size, whereas the DNA furnished D and trimming. The sample lists about 210,000 clones; 80% to 90% were seen once. The TCR sequence derives from a woman between 50 and 59 years old with active or convalescent COVID-19. The specimen sequenced was peripheral blood. The gene calls are TRBV5-1 and TRBJ2-7; 8 nucleotides line up with TRBD1. The CDR3 bases are TGCGCCAGCAGCTTGGACTCCGGGACAGGCCTGGTCGAGCAGTACTTC. Protein product: CASSLDSGTGLVEQYF.